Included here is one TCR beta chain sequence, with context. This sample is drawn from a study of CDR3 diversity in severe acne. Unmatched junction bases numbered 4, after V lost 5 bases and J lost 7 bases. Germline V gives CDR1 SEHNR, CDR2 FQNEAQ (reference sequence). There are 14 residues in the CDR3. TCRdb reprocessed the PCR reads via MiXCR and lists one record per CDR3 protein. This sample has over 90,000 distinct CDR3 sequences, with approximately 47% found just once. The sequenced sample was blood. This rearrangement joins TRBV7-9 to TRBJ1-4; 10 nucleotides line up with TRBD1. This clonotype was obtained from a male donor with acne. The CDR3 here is CASSVTGGGEKLFF. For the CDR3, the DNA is TGTGCCAGCAGCGTGACAGGGGGCGGTGAAAAACTGTTTTTT. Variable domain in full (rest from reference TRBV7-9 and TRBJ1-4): DTGVSQNPRHKITKRGQNVTFRCDPISEHNRLYWYRQTLGQGPEFLTYFQNEAQLEKSRLLSDRFSAERPKGSFSTLEIQRTEQGDSAMYLCASSVTGGGEKLFFGSGTQLSVL.